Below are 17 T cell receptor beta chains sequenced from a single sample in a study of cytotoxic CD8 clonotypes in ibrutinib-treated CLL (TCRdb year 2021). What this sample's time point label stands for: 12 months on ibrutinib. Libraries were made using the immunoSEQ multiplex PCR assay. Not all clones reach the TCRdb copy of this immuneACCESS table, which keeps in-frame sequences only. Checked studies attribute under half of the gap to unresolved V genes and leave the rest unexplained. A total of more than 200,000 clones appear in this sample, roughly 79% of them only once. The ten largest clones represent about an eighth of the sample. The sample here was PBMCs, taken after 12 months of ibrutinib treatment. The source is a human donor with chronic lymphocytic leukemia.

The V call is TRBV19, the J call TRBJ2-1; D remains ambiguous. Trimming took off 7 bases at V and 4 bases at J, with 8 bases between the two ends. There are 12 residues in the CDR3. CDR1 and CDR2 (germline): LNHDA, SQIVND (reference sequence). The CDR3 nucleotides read TGTGCCAGTAAAGGCGGTTACAATGAGCAGTTCTTC. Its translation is CASKGGYNEQFF.

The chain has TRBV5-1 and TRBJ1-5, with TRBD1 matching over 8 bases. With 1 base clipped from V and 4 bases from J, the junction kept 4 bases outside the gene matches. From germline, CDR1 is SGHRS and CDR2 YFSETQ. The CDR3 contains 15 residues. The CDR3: CASSLQGARNQPQHF. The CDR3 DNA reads TGCGCCAGCAGCTTGCAGGGGGCCCGAAATCAGCCCCAGCATTTT. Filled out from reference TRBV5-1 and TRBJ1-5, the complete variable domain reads KAGVTQTPRYLIKTRGQQVTLSCSPISGHRSVSWYQQTPGQGLQFLFEYFSETQRNKGNFPGRFSGRQFSNSRSEMNVSTLELGDSALYLCASSLQGARNQPQHFGDGTRLSIL.

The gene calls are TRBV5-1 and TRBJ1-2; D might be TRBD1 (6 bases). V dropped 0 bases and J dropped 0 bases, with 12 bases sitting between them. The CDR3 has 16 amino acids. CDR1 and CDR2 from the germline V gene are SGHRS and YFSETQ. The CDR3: CASSLAARGSNYGYTF. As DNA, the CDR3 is TGCGCCAGCAGCTTGGCCGCTAGGGGGTCTAACTATGGCTACACCTTC.

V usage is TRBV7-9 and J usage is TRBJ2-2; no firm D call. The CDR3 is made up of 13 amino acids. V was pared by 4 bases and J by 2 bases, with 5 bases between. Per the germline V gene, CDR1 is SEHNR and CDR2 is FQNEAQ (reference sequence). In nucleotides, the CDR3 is TGTGCCAGCAGCTCAGGAAACACCGGGGAGCTGTTTTTT. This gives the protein CASSSGNTGELFF.

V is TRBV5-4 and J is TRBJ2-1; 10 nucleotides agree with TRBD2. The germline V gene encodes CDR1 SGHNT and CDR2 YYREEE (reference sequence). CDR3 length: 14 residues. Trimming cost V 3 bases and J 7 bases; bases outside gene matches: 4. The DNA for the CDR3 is TGTGCCAGCAGCTCCCCTAGCGGGAGTAATGAGCAGTTCTTC. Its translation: CASSSPSGSNEQFF.

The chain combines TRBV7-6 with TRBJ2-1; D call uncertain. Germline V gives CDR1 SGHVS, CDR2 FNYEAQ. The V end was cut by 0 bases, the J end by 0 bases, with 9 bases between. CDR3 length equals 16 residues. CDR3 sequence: CASSLALGISYNEQFF. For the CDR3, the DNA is TGTGCCAGCAGCTTAGCCCTTGGGATCTCCTACAATGAGCAGTTCTTC. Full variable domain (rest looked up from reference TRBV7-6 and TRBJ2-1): GAGVSQSPRYKVTKRGQDVALRCDPISGHVSLYWYRQALGQGPEFLTYFNYEAQQDKSGLPNDRFSAERPEGSISTLTIQRTEQRDSAMYRCASSLALGISYNEQFFGPGTRLTVL.

The CDR3 DNA reads as TGTGCCAGCAGCTTAGGTAGCTACCAAGAGACCCAGTACTTC. Its translation is CASSLGSYQETQYF. The rearrangement joins TRBV7-8 to TRBJ2-5; D not resolved. This CDR3 is 14 amino acids long. Germline-derived CDR1 and CDR2 are SGHVS and FQNEAQ. Trimming cost V 1 base and J 0 bases, with 6 bases left between them.

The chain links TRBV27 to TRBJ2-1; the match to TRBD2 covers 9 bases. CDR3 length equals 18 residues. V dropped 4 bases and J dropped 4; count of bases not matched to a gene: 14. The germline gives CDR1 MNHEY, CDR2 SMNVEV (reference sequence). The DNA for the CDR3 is TGTGCCAGCAGTTCCAGCTGGCCTAGCGGGGCGATTTACAATGAGCAGTTCTTC. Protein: CASSSSWPSGAIYNEQFF.

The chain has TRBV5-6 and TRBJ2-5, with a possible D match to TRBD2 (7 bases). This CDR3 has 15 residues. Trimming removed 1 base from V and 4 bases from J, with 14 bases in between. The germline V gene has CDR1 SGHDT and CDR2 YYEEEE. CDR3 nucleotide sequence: TGTGCCAGCAGCTTGTTTGGGGGGGGCCGAGAGACCCAGTACTTC. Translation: CASSLFGGGRETQYF.

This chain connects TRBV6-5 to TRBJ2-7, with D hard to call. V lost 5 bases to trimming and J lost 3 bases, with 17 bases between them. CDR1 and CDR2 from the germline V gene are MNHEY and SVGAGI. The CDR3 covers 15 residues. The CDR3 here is CASSRLANSGYEQYF. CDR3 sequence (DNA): TGTGCCAGCAGTCGTCTTGCGAATTCGGGCTACGAGCAGTACTTC.

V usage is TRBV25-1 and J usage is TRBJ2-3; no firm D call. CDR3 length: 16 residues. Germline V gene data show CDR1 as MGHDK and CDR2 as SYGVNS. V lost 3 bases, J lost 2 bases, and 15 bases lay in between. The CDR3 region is CASSDPDQYDTDTQYF. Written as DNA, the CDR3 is TGTGCCAGCAGTGATCCCGACCAATACGACACAGATACGCAGTATTTT.

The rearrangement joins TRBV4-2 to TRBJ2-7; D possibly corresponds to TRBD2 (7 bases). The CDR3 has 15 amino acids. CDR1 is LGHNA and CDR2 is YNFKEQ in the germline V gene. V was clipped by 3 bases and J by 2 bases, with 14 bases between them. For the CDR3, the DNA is TGTGCCAGCAGCCATGGGGGGGGCGGAACCTACGAGCAGTACTTC. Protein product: CASSHGGGGTYEQYF.

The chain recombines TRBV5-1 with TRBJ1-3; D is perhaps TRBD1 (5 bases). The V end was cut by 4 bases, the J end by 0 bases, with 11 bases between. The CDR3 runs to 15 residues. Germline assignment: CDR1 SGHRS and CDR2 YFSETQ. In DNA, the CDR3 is TGCGCCAGCAGCCTGGGACGGTCCTCTGGAAACACCATATATTTT. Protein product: CASSLGRSSGNTIYF.

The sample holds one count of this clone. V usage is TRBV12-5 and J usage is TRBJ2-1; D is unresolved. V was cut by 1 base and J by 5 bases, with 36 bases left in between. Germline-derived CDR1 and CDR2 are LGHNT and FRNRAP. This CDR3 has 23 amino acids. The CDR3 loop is CASGLAPRWAAFAVPHPDNEQFF. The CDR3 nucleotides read TGTGCTAGTGGTTTGGCACCACGATGGGCAGCCTTTGCAGTCCCACACCCTGACAATGAGCAGTTCTTC. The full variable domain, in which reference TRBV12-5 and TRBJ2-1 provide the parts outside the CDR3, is DARVTQTPRHKVTEMGQEVTMRCQPILGHNTVFWYRQTMMQGLELLAYFRNRAPLDDSGMPKDRFSAEMPDATLATLKIQPSEPRDSAVYFCASGLAPRWAAFAVPHPDNEQFFGPGTRLTVL.

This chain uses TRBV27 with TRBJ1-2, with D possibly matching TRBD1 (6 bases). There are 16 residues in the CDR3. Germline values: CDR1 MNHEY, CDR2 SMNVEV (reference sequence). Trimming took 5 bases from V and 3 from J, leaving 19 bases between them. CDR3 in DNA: TGTGCCAGCAGTCCCTCAAGCCGGGACACTTACTATGGCTACACCTTC. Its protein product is CASSPSSRDTYYGYTF.

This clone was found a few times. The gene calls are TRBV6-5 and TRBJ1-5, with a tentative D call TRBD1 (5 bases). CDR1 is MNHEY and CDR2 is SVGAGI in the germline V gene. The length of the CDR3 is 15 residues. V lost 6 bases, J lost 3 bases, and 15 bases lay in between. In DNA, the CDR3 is TGTGCCAGCAGGGGGGGGACCTTGAACAATCAGCCCCAGCATTTT. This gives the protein CASRGGTLNNQPQHF.

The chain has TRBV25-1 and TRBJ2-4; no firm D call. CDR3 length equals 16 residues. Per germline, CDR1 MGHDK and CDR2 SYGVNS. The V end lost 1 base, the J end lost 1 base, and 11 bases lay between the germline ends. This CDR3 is CASSESGHLAKNIQYF. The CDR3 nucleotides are TGTGCCAGCAGTGAATCAGGCCACCTGGCCAAAAACATTCAGTACTTC.